This TCR beta chain comes out of a study of blood T cell repertoires in COVID-19. Study background: PBMCs, B-cell-depleted T cells, or T cells were the source of the cDNA or gDNA that made up the material.

The J segment lost 1 base and the V segment lost 7 bases, leaving 5 bases of the junction unmatched. Germline V gene sequence: CDR1 SQVTM, CDR2 ANQGSEA. The CDR3 is 13 amino acids. Followed over time, Seattle patients had been enrolled while infection was active. Profiling relied on immunoSEQ multiplex PCR, and the TCRdb table lists in-frame clones only, not all of them. This table holds about 170,000 clones, almost 85% found once. The sequence was obtained from a woman of 80 years or more with COVID-19, enrolled during active disease. The J gene is TRBJ1-1, the V gene TRBV29-1; TRBD1 matches 8 bases. The sequenced material came from peripheral blood. The CDR3 nucleotides read TGCAGCGCTCAGACAGGGGCGAACACTGAAGCTTTCTTT. This sequence encodes CSAQTGANTEAFF.